This paragraph reports one T cell receptor beta chain. These data originate in a study of shared T cell receptors in the human thymus. The table came from immunoSEQ multiplex PCR; TCRdb's copy has only in-frame clones and leaves some out. The repertoire consists of hundreds of thousands of clones, with approximately 88% occurring once and the leading ten covering around 0.0099%. Between the trimmed V and J ends, which lost 4 bases and 0 bases, there was a span of 6 bases. This CDR3 is built from 14 residues. CDR1 and CDR2 from the germline V gene are MNHNS and SASEGT. The data also belong to a second study, concerning human thymus T cells. As reported in that work: Thymus was obtained from resections taken during corrective heart surgery. Apparent bias marked the V and J gene usage of thymic and blood repertoires. Related work found strong thymic repertoire overlap between unrelated individuals.

The rearrangement joins TRBV6-1 to TRBJ1-4; D remains ambiguous. Source material: thymocytes. This TCR was sampled from a boy under two years old with a congenital heart defect. The CDR3 region has the DNA TGTGCCAGCAGTGCCAGGTCAACTAATGAAAAACTGTTTTTT. Amino acid sequence: CASSARSTNEKLFF.